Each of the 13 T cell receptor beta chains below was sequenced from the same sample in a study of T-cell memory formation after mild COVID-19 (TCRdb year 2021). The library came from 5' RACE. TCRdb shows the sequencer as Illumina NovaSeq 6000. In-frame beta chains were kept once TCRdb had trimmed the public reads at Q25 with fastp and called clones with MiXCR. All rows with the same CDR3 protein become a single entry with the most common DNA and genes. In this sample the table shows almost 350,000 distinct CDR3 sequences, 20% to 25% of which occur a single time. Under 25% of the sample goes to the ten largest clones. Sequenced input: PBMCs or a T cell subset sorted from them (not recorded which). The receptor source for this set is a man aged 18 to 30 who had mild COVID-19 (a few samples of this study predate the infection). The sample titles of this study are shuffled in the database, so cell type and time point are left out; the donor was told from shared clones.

CDR3 nucleotide sequence: TGTGCCAGCAGCTACAGGGGGGGAACGTCCTACGAGCAGTACGTC. Translation: CASSYRGGTSYEQYV. The gene calls are TRBV5-6 and TRBJ2-7; D may be TRBD1 (8 bases). V shed 3 bases and J shed 1 base, with 14 bases lying between them. CDR1 and CDR2 from the germline V gene are SGHDT and YYEEEE. There are 15 residues in the CDR3.

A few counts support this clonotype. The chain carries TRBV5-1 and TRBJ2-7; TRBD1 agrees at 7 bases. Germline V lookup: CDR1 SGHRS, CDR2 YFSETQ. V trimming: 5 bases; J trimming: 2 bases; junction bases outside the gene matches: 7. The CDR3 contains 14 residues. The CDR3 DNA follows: TGCGCCAGCAGGACCGATGGACAGGCCTACGAGCAGTACTTC. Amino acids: CASRTDGQAYEQYF.

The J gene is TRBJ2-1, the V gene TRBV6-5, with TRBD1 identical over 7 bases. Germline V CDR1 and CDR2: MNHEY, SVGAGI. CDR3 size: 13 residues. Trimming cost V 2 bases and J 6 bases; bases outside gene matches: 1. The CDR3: CASSYGQANEQFF. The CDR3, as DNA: TGTGCCAGCAGTTACGGACAGGCCAATGAGCAGTTCTTC.

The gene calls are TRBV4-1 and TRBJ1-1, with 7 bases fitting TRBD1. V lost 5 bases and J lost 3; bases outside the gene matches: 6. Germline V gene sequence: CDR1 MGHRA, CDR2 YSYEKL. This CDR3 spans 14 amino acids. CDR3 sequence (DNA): TGCGCCAGCAGCGATCAGGGGGTCGACACTGAAGCTTTCTTT. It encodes CASSDQGVDTEAFF.

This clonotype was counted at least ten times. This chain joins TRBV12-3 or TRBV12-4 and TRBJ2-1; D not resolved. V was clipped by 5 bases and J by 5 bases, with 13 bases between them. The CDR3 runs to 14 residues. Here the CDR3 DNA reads TGTGCCAGCAGTACGTTTGTGATGAACAATGAGCAGTTCTTC. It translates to CASSTFVMNNEQFF.

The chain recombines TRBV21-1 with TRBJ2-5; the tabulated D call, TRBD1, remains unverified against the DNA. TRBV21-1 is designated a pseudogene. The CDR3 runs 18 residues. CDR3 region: CASSKESGGGEIQETQYF. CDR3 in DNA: TGTGCCAGCAGCAAAGAGAGTGGGGGCGGGGAGATACAAGAGACCCAGTACTTC.

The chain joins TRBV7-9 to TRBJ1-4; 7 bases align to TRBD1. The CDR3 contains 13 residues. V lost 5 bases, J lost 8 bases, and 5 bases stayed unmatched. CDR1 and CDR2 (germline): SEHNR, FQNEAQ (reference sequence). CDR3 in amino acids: CASSPQGGEKLFF. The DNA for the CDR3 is TGTGCCAGCAGCCCTCAGGGGGGCGAAAAACTGTTTTTT.

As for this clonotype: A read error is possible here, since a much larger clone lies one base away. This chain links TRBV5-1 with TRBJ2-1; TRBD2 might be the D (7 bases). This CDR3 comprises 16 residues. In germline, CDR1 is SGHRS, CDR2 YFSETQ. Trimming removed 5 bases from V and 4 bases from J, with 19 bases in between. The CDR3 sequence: CASRVTSWGAYNEQFF. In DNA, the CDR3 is TGCGCCAGCAGAGTGACTAGCTGGGGGGCGTACAATGAGCAGTTCTTC.

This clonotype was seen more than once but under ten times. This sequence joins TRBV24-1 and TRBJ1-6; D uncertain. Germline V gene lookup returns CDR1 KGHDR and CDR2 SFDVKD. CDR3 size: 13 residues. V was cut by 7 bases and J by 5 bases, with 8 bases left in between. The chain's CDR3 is CATRKSHNSPLHF. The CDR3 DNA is TGTGCCACCAGGAAAAGCCATAATTCACCCCTCCACTTT.

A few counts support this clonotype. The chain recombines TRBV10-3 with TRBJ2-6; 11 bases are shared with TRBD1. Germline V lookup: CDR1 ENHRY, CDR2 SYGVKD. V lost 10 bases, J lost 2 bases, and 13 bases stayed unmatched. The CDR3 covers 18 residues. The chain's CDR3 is CATHTGTGGPAGANVLTF. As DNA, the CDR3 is TGTGCCACCCACACCGGGACAGGGGGTCCGGCTGGGGCCAACGTCCTGACTTTC.

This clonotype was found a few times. CDR3 sequence: CASSSDVSYEQYV. As DNA, the CDR3 is TGTGCCAGTTCATCGGACGTCTCCTACGAGCAGTACGTC. V gene TRBV6-2 or TRBV6-3 combines with J gene TRBJ2-7, with D uncertain. Germline CDR1 and CDR2: MNHEY and SVGEGT. V was cut by 9 bases and J by 0 bases, with 12 bases left in between. The CDR3 consists of 13 residues.

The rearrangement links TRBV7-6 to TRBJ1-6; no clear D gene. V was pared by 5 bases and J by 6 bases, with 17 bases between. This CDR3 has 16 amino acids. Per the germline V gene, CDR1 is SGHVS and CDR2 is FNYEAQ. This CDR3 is CASSPTEGIFNSPLHF. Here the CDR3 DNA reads TGTGCCAGCAGCCCAACCGAAGGGATCTTTAATTCACCCCTCCACTTT.

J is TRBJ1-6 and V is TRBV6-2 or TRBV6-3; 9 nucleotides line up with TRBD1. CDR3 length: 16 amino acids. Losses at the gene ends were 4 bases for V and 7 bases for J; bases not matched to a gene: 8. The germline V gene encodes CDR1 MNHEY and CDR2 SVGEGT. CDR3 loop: CASSSRSGTGNSPLHF. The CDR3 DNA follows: TGTGCCAGCAGTTCAAGGTCCGGGACAGGGAATTCACCCCTCCACTTT.